The rows below give T cell receptor beta chains drawn from one sample of a study of cytomegalovirus exposure and HLA in healthy donors. Produced via immunoSEQ multiplex PCR; TCRdb's table is partial and in-frame only. The data contain about 120,000 clones, approximately 79% of them singletons. What was sequenced was PBMCs. Receptor source: a man in his fifties in good health and CMV-seropositive. Each CDR3 is given with its conserved first and last residue. The D gene is left open where the match is weak. The listing skips clone size in some rows; elsewhere it reads once, few, many or a size class.

>NA|NA|TRBJ2-1|TRBV14
CASSLIGIRADEQFF
TGTGCCAGCAGCCTAATCGGGATTAGAGCCGATGAGCAGTTCTTC
>few|NA|TRBJ1-6|TRBV5-6
CASSLRGINSPLHF
TGTGCCAGCAGTCTCCGGGGAATTAATTCACCCCTCCACTTT
>NA|NA|TRBJ2-7|TRBV28
CANPWHHTYEQYF
TGTGCCAACCCGTGGCACCATACCTACGAGCAGTACTTC
>NA|NA|TRBJ2-6|TRBV14
CASSRALGANVLTF
TGTGCCAGCAGCCGCGCCTTAGGGGCCAACGTCCTGACTTTC
>NA|NA|TRBJ2-1|TRBV18
CASSPPGGNYYNEQFF
TGTGCCAGCTCACCACCGGGGGGAAACTATTACAATGAGCAGTTCTTC
>few|TRBD2|TRBJ2-3|TRBV7-9
CASSSGIAGGPDTQYF
TGTGCCAGCAGCTCAGGCATAGCGGGAGGGCCAGATACGCAGTATTTT
>NA|NA|TRBJ2-2|TRBV21-1
CASSRTGGSTGELFF
TGTGCCAGCAGCAGGACAGGGGGTAGCACCGGGGAGCTGTTTTTT
>once|TRBD2|TRBJ2-7|TRBV25-1
CASSEFRTSYDEQYF
TGTGCCAGCAGTGAATTTAGGACTAGTTACGACGAGCAGTACTTC
>NA|NA|TRBJ2-7|TRBV27
CASSLLRDSATYEQYF
TGTGCCAGCAGCCTACTCCGGGACTCCGCTACCTACGAGCAGTACTTC
>once|TRBD2|TRBJ2-1|TRBV2
CASSEAQWSGGGNEQFF
TGTGCCAGCAGTGAAGCACAGTGGAGCGGGGGTGGCAATGAGCAGTTCTTC
>NA|NA|TRBJ1-2|TRBV19
CASTHDGADYGYTF
TGTGCCAGTACCCACGACGGAGCTGACTATGGCTACACCTTC
>NA|NA|TRBJ1-3|TRBV7-6
CASSLGVGGNTIYF
TGTGCCAGCAGCTTAGGGGTCGGGGGAAACACCATATATTTT
>NA|NA|TRBJ2-4|TRBV2
CASSEAVSIQYF
TGTGCCAGCAGTGAGGCAGTAAGCATTCAGTACTTC
>NA|TRBD2|TRBJ2-7|TRBV28
CASSSGLVITYEQYF
TGTGCCAGCAGTTCGGGACTAGTGATCACCTACGAGCAGTACTTC
>NA|NA|TRBJ2-3|TRBV7-9
CASSLAVTDTQYF
TGTGCCAGCAGTCTCGCGGTCACAGATACGCAGTATTTT
>NA|TRBD1|TRBJ1-1|TRBV4-3
CASSQGQGYTEAFF
TGCGCCAGCAGCCAAGGACAGGGGTACACTGAAGCTTTCTTT
>NA|TRBD2|TRBJ2-2|TRBV2
CASSEALLAGGNTGELFF
TGTGCCAGCAGTGAAGCGCTTCTAGCGGGAGGAAACACCGGGGAGCTGTTTTTT
>once|TRBD2|TRBJ2-7|TRBV11-2
CASSLGLFYEQYF
TGTGCCAGCAGCTTGGGACTATTCTACGAGCAGTACTTC
>NA|TRBD1|TRBJ2-1|TRBV4-3
CASSQGQGFFNEQFF
TGCGCCAGCAGCCAAGGACAGGGGTTTTTCAATGAGCAGTTCTTC
>many|NA|TRBJ2-1|TRBV2
CASSAGRNNEQFF
TGTGCCAGCAGTGCCGGCAGGAACAATGAGCAGTTCTTC
>few|TRBD1|TRBJ1-6|TRBV5-6
CASSPGTGVNSPLHF
TGTGCCAGCAGCCCCGGGACAGGGGTAAATTCACCCCTCCACTTT
>NA|NA|TRBJ1-1|TRBV7-8
CASSPFLDMNTEAFF
TGTGCCAGCAGCCCCTTTTTAGACATGAACACTGAAGCTTTCTTT
>NA|TRBD1|TRBJ1-3|TRBV6-5
CASSRTGSKDTIYF
TGTGCCAGCAGCCGGACAGGAAGCAAGGACACCATATATTTT
>NA|NA|TRBJ2-7|TRBV6-1
CASRLTATGFIGQYF
TGTGCCAGCCGATTGACAGCGACAGGTTTTATAGGGCAGTACTTC
>NA|NA|TRBJ1-4|TRBV10-2
CASGGWDEKLFF
TGCGCCAGCGGGGGGTGGGATGAAAAACTGTTTTTT
>once|TRBD2|TRBJ2-1|TRBV27
CASSSSGTRPNNEQFF
TGTGCCAGCAGTTCCTCCGGGACTAGGCCGAACAATGAGCAGTTCTTC
>NA|NA|TRBJ2-2|TRBV5-1
CASSLTAGQTNTGELFF
TGCGCCAGCAGCTTGACAGCGGGCCAAACGAACACCGGGGAGCTGTTTTTT
>NA|NA|TRBJ2-5|TRBV19
CASSKWTTQETQYF
TGTGCCAGTAGTAAATGGACAACTCAAGAGACCCAGTACTTC
>NA|NA|TRBJ1-1|TRBV12-5
CASGLGSGVIAAFF
TGTGCTAGTGGTTTGGGCTCGGGTGTAATCGCGGCTTTCTTT
>NA|TRBD1|TRBJ2-2|TRBV11-2
CASSPRTGSGELFF
TGTGCCAGCAGCCCAAGGACAGGGTCCGGGGAGCTGTTTTTT
>NA|TRBD1|TRBJ2-7|TRBV9
CASSVGSGQGYEQYF
TGTGCCAGCAGCGTAGGGTCTGGACAGGGCTACGAGCAGTACTTC
>NA|NA|TRBJ2-1|TRBV7-2
CASSWGYGNEQFF
TGTGCCAGCAGCTGGGGCTACGGCAATGAGCAGTTCTTC
>NA|TRBD1|TRBJ1-1|TRBV7-2
CASSRQGLRMNTEAFF
TGTGCCAGCAGTAGACAGGGCTTGAGGATGAACACTGAAGCTTTCTTT
>once|TRBD1|TRBJ2-5|TRBV2
CASRGQGAKEETQYF
TGTGCCAGCAGAGGCCAGGGGGCGAAAGAAGAGACCCAGTACTTC
>NA|NA|TRBJ2-7|TRBV5-4
CASSSYRDSYEQYF
TGTGCCAGCAGCTCCTACCGCGATTCCTACGAGCAGTACTTC
>NA|NA|TRBJ2-2|TRBV2
CASSGPGLANTGELFF
TGTGCCAGCAGTGGGCCGGGTCTAGCGAACACCGGGGAGCTGTTTTTT
>few|NA|TRBJ1-1|TRBV6-5
CASQNGRSVAEAFF
TGTGCCAGCCAAAACGGTCGGTCTGTAGCTGAAGCTTTCTTT
>NA|NA|TRBJ2-5|TRBV28
CASSFEGAPETQYF
TGTGCCAGCAGTTTCGAAGGGGCCCCAGAGACCCAGTACTTC
>NA|NA|TRBJ1-1|TRBV5-1
CASSFQGGPNTEAFF
TGCGCCAGCAGCTTCCAGGGTGGTCCGAACACTGAAGCTTTCTTT
>NA|NA|TRBJ1-2|TRBV11-2
CASSLEPRSDYGYTF
TGTGCCAGCAGCTTAGAGCCCAGGTCGGACTATGGCTACACCTTC
>few|NA|TRBJ2-3|TRBV6-5
CASRSPSRGTQYF
TGTGCCAGCAGATCCCCCTCTAGGGGTACGCAGTATTTT
>NA|TRBD2|TRBJ2-1|TRBV9
CASSELAGDLEQFF
TGTGCCAGCAGCGAACTAGCGGGAGACCTTGAGCAGTTCTTC
>NA|NA|TRBJ2-3|TRBV28
CASSSDYTDTQYF
TGTGCCAGCAGTTCGGACTACACAGATACGCAGTATTTT
>NA|NA|TRBJ2-1|TRBV4-1
CASSLQGYNEQFF
TGCGCCAGCAGCCTACAGGGTTACAATGAGCAGTTCTTC
>few|NA|TRBJ1-6|TRBV5-4
CASSFQSSPLHF
TGTGCCAGCAGCTTCCAGTCTTCACCCCTCCACTTT
>NA|NA|TRBJ2-6|TRBV23-1
CASLRGSGANVLTF
TGCGCCAGTTTGAGAGGCTCTGGGGCCAACGTCCTGACTTTC
>few|TRBD2|TRBJ2-7|TRBV2
CASNSGTTLYEQYF
TGTGCCAGCAACTCCGGGACTACCCTATACGAGCAGTACTTC
>NA|NA|TRBJ2-3|TRBV5-6
CASSLPWAVTDTQYF
TGTGCCAGCAGCTTGCCATGGGCCGTCACAGATACGCAGTATTTT
>NA|TRBD1|TRBJ2-1|TRBV5-1
CASSPTGGQMLQFF
TGCGCCAGCAGCCCGACAGGGGGCCAGATGCTGCAGTTCTTC